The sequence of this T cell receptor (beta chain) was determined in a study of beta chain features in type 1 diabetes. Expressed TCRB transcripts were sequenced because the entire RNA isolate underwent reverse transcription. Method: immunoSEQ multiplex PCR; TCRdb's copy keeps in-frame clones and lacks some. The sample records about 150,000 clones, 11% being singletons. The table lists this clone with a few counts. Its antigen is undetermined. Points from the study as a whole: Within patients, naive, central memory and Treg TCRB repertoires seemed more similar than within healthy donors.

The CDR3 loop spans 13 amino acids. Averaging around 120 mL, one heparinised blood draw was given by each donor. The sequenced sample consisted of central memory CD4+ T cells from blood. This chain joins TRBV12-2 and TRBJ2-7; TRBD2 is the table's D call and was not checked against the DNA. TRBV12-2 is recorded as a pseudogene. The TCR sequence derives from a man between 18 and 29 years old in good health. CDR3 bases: TGTGCAAGTCGCTTAAGTCTAACCTACGAGCAGTACTTC. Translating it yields CASRLSLTYEQYF.